A selection of T cell receptor beta chains follows, all from one sample in a study of blood T cells in healthy people across ages. MiXCR, applied by TCRdb to the 5' RACE reads, yields one record per CDR3 protein. The repertoire holds 850,000 to 1,000,000 distinct CDR3 sequences, roughly 51% seen once, with roughly 23% in the top ten. The specimen sequenced was blood. The receptors come from a woman in her sixties in good health. Each CDR3 is given with its conserved first and last residue. Each record gives: J gene, clone size, D gene, CDR3 length, V gene, CDR3 protein, CDR3 DNA. The D gene is left open where the match is weak. A row's size may be missing; if present it is once, few, many or a size class.

TRBJ1-1 | NA | NA | 13 | TRBV6-1 | CASRKQGYTEAFF | TGTGCCAGCAGGAAACAGGGCTACACTGAAGCTTTCTTT
TRBJ2-5 | few | TRBD2 | 15 | TRBV27 | CASKSTSGNQETQYF | TGTGCCAGCAAATCGACTAGCGGGAACCAAGAGACCCAGTACTTC
TRBJ2-7 | NA | NA | 13 | TRBV12-3/TRBV12-4 | CASSLFEGGEQYF | TGTGCCAGCAGTTTATTCGAGGGGGGCGAGCAGTACTTC
TRBJ2-1 | NA | TRBD2 | 14 | TRBV2 | CASSLAGVGGEQFF | TGTGCCAGCAGCCTAGCGGGAGTGGGTGGTGAGCAGTTCTTC
TRBJ2-7 | NA | NA | 16 | TRBV5-5 | CASSLEQYRDYNEQYF | TGTGCCAGCAGCTTGGAACAGTACCGGGATTACAATGAGCAGTACTTC
TRBJ2-1 | NA | NA | 12 | TRBV5-6 | CASSFGPPEQFF | TGTGCCAGCAGCTTCGGACCTCCTGAGCAGTTCTTC
TRBJ2-4 | few | TRBD2 | 15 | TRBV6-2/TRBV6-3 | CASTSGTSRGGIQYF | TGTGCCAGCACTAGCGGGACATCCCGCGGTGGCATTCAGTACTTC
TRBJ2-3 | many | NA | 17 | TRBV3-1 | CASSQEVVPGAPDTQYF | TGTGCCAGCAGCCAGGAGGTCGTCCCCGGGGCACCAGATACGCAGTATTTT
TRBJ1-1 | NA | NA | 16 | TRBV6-2/TRBV6-3 | CASSFLLHRMNTEAFF | TGTGCCAGCAGTTTTTTATTGCACAGGATGAACACTGAAGCTTTCTTT
TRBJ2-5 | few | TRBD2 | 18 | TRBV7-2 | CASSPPGLAGGVGKTQYF | TGTGCCAGCAGCCCCCCGGGACTAGCGGGAGGTGTAGGAAAGACCCAGTACTTC
TRBJ2-5 | NA | TRBD2 | 13 | TRBV20-1 | CSASSGVQETQYF | TGCAGTGCTAGCAGCGGGGTACAAGAGACCCAGTACTTC
TRBJ2-1 | NA | NA | 16 | TRBV20-1 | CSARDVRGSSYNEQFF | TGCAGTGCTAGAGATGTGCGTGGTAGCTCCTACAATGAGCAGTTCTTC
TRBJ2-3 | once | TRBD2 | 16 | TRBV6-1 | CASRRDAGVRADTQYF | TGTGCCAGCAGAAGGGATGCGGGAGTGAGGGCAGATACGCAGTATTTT
TRBJ2-1 | NA | NA | 13 | TRBV5-1 | CASNDNLGDEQFF | TGCGCCAGCAACGACAACTTAGGTGATGAGCAGTTCTTC
TRBJ1-2 | few | TRBD1 | 13 | TRBV29-1 | CSVESGTGVGYTF | TGCAGCGTGGAGTCCGGGACAGGGGTTGGCTACACCTTC
TRBJ2-7 | NA | NA | 17 | TRBV5-8 | CASSLLGGSHVVYEQYF | TGTGCCAGCAGTTTGCTGGGGGGCTCACATGTAGTCTACGAGCAGTACTTC
TRBJ2-2 | NA | NA | 15 | TRBV9 | CASSVALLPGGELFF | TGTGCCAGCAGCGTAGCGCTACTACCAGGTGGGGAGCTGTTTTTT
TRBJ2-5 | NA | NA | 14 | TRBV10-3 | CAIGLAGLQETQYF | TGTGCCATCGGGTTGGCGGGGTTGCAAGAGACCCAGTACTTC
TRBJ2-1 | few | NA | 15 | TRBV27 | CASSPQRAQTNEQFF | TGTGCCAGCAGCCCTCAGCGGGCCCAAACTAATGAGCAGTTCTTC
TRBJ2-7 | NA | NA | 12 | TRBV2 | CASSGDSQGRYF | TGTGCCAGCAGTGGGGACTCCCAGGGGCGGTACTTC
TRBJ2-3 | NA | NA | 14 | TRBV20-1 | CSAIWPPGTDTQYF | TGCAGTGCTATCTGGCCACCTGGCACAGATACGCAGTATTTT
TRBJ1-5 | NA | TRBD1 | 15 | TRBV12-3/TRBV12-4 | CASSLVDRENQPQHF | TGTGCCAGCAGTTTAGTTGACAGGGAGAATCAGCCCCAGCATTTT
TRBJ2-7 | few | TRBD2 | 14 | TRBV12-3/TRBV12-4 | CASSLGAGVYEQYF | TGTGCCAGCAGTTTAGGAGCGGGAGTATACGAGCAGTACTTC
TRBJ1-2 | few | NA | 14 | TRBV12-3/TRBV12-4 | CASSINREVYGYTF | TGTGCCAGCAGCATCAACAGGGAGGTCTATGGCTACACCTTC
TRBJ2-3 | NA | NA | 15 | TRBV5-5 | CASSLNRVLADTQYF | TGTGCCAGCAGCTTGAACAGGGTATTGGCAGATACGCAGTATTTT
TRBJ2-1 | few | TRBD1 | 15 | TRBV9 | CASSVLGQSSNEQFF | TGTGCCAGCAGCGTATTGGGACAGTCCTCCAATGAGCAGTTCTTC
TRBJ2-7 | few | NA | 15 | TRBV20-1 | CSARSAGGGSYEQYF | TGCAGTGCTAGATCGGCAGGGGGGGGCTCCTACGAGCAGTACTTC
TRBJ2-1 | NA | TRBD2 | 15 | TRBV5-6 | CASGRTSGRFDEQFF | TGTGCCAGCGGCCGGACTAGCGGGAGGTTCGATGAGCAGTTCTTC
TRBJ2-1 | NA | TRBD2 | 16 | TRBV30 | CAWSEGLAGSYNEQFF | TGTGCCTGGAGTGAGGGGCTAGCGGGATCCTACAATGAGCAGTTCTTC
TRBJ2-7 | NA | NA | 14 | TRBV7-9 | CASSPGFGTYEQYF | TGTGCCAGCAGCCCAGGGTTTGGGACCTACGAGCAGTACTTC
TRBJ2-1 | NA | NA | 13 | TRBV15 | CATSSRDYNEQFF | TGTGCCACCAGCAGTCGGGACTACAATGAGCAGTTCTTC
TRBJ2-7 | NA | TRBD2 | 17 | TRBV14 | CASSQKTSGRSSYEQYF | TGTGCCAGCAGCCAAAAGACTAGCGGAAGGAGCTCCTACGAGCAGTACTTC
TRBJ2-7 | NA | NA | 16 | TRBV28 | CASSFSAQVVNYEQYF | TGTGCCAGCAGTTTCTCCGCACAGGTGGTAAACTACGAGCAGTACTTC
TRBJ2-1 | NA | NA | 14 | TRBV20-1 | CSARPGRIYNEQFF | TGCAGTGCTAGGCCGGGACGGATCTACAATGAGCAGTTCTTC
TRBJ1-6 | NA | NA | 17 | TRBV4-1 | CASSLLLPRDTKAPLHF | TGCGCCAGCAGCCTCCTTTTGCCTAGGGATACGAAGGCACCCCTCCACTTT
TRBJ2-3 | NA | NA | 13 | TRBV20-1 | CSVHVPIADTQYF | TGCAGTGTCCACGTCCCTATAGCAGATACGCAGTATTTT
TRBJ1-1 | NA | NA | 14 | TRBV24-1 | CATSDAGTADEAFF | TGTGCCACCAGTGATGCCGGGACCGCCGATGAAGCTTTCTTT
TRBJ1-2 | NA | TRBD1 | 16 | TRBV6-6 | CASSYWGQGGNYGYTF | TGTGCCAGCAGTTACTGGGGACAGGGAGGAAACTATGGCTACACCTTC
TRBJ1-5 | NA | NA | 15 | TRBV7-9 | CASSTGGGVDQPQHF | TGTGCCAGCAGCACAGGCGGCGGTGTGGATCAGCCCCAGCATTTT
TRBJ2-7 | NA | TRBD1 | 18 | TRBV7-2 | CASSLVPNDRGLFYEQYF | TGTGCCAGCAGCTTAGTCCCAAATGACAGGGGGCTTTTTTACGAGCAGTACTTC
TRBJ1-2 | NA | TRBD1 | 14 | TRBV2 | CASSPEQGGYGYTF | TGTGCCAGCAGCCCCGAACAGGGGGGCTATGGCTACACCTTC
TRBJ2-5 | few | TRBD2 | 15 | TRBV5-1 | CASSSSGITAETQYF | TGCGCCAGCAGCTCAAGCGGGATTACGGCGGAGACCCAGTACTTC
TRBJ1-1 | NA | NA | 14 | TRBV12-3/TRBV12-4 | CASTPRTLNTEAFF | TGTGCCAGCACTCCTCGGACTCTGAACACTGAAGCTTTCTTT
TRBJ2-5 | NA | TRBD2 | 13 | TRBV2 | CASRLGLKETQYF | TGTGCCAGCAGACTGGGACTAAAAGAGACCCAGTACTTC
TRBJ2-4 | NA | NA | 14 | TRBV11-2 | CASSLEGFGNEQYF | TGTGCCAGCAGCTTAGAAGGTTTCGGCAATGAGCAGTACTTC
TRBJ2-1 | NA | NA | 11 | TRBV7-3 | CASSLGTEEFF | TGTGCCAGCAGCTTAGGGACTGAGGAGTTCTTC
TRBJ2-3 | NA | TRBD1 | 14 | TRBV12-3/TRBV12-4 | CASSRQGSGDTQYF | TGTGCCAGCAGTCGACAGGGGAGTGGAGATACGCAGTATTTT
TRBJ2-3 | NA | NA | 15 | TRBV6-6 | CASRRGTFSTDTQYF | TGTGCCAGCCGTCGGGGGACCTTTAGCACAGATACGCAGTATTTT